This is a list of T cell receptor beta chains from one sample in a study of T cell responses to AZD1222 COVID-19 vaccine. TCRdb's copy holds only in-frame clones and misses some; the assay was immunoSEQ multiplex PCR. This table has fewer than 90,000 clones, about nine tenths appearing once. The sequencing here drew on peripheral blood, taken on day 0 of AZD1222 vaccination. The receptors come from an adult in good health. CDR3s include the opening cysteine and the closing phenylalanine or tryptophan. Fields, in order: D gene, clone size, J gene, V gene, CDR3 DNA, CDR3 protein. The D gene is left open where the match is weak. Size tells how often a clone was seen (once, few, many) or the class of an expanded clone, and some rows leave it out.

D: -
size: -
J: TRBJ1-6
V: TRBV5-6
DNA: TGTGCCAGCAGCTTAAGGGGAGGTCATAATTCACCCCTCCACTTT
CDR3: CASSLRGGHNSPLHF

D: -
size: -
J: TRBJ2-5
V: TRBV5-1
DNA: TGCGCCAGCAGCGGACAGACGGAGACCCAGTACTTC
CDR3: CASSGQTETQYF

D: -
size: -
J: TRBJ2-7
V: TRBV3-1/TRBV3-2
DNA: TGTGCCAGCAGCCGCCCCGGGACTGAGGGCTACGAGCAGTACTTC
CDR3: CASSRPGTEGYEQYF

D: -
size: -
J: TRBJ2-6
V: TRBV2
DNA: TGTGCCAGCAGTGATCAGGAACGACGGGCCAACGTCCTGACTTTC
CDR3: CASSDQERRANVLTF

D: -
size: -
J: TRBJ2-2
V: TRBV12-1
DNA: TGTGCCAGCCAGGTCCGCGGGTCCCTGACCGGGGAGCTGTTTTTT
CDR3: CASQVRGSLTGELFF

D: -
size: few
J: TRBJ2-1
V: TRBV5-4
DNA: TGTGCCAGCAGCCCGAGAGGGGTCTACAATGAGCAGTTCTTC
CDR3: CASSPRGVYNEQFF

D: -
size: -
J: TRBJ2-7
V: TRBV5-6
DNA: TGTGCCAGCAGCCGTAGCAAGTCCGGACAGACGGGGGCCTACGAGCAGTACTTC
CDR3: CASSRSKSGQTGAYEQYF

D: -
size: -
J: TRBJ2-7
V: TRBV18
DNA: TGTGCCAGCTCATTCTCCGGACTATACGAGCAGTACTTC
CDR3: CASSFSGLYEQYF

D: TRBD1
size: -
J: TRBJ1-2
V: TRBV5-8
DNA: TGTGCCAGCAGCAGGACAGGGGGCGCCGGCACAAATGGCTACACCTTC
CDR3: CASSRTGGAGTNGYTF

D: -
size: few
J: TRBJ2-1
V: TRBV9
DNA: TGTGCCAGCAGCTTCTCACCGGTCGGGAGTGCCGTTTACAATGAGCAGTTCTTC
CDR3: CASSFSPVGSAVYNEQFF

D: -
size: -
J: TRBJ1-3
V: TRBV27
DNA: TGTGCCAGCAGTGGGGGGGGGTCAAACACCATATATTTT
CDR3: CASSGGGSNTIYF

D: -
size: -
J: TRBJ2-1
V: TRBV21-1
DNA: TGTGCCAGCAGCGTGTTAGCGGGAGTGATAATAGCTTTCTACAATGAGCAGTTCTTC
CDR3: CASSVLAGVIIAFYNEQFF

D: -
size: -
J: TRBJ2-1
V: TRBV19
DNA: TGTGCCAGTAGTACATGGCGGGATGAGCAGTTCTTC
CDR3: CASSTWRDEQFF

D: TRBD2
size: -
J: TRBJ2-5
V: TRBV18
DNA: TGTGCCAGCTCACCTTACCCCCCGGGGGGGCCCATTCGTGAGACCCAGTACTTC
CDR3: CASSPYPPGGPIRETQYF

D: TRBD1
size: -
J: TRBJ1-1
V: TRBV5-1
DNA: TGCGCCAGCCACGGGGGCGACAGGGGCAATTCGGCTTTCTTT
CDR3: CASHGGDRGNSAFF

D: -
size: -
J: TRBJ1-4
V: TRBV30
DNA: TGTGCCTGGAGTGTTCTTGGTCAGGGAACTGAAAAACTGTTTTTT
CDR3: CAWSVLGQGTEKLFF

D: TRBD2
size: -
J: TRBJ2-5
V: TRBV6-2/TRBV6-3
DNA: TGTGCCAGCAGTTTGGCGTCCGGCGGGAGTCGGCAAGAGACCCAGTACTTC
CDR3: CASSLASGGSRQETQYF

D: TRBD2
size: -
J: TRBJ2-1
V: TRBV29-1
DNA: TGCAGCGCCCTTGGCGGGAGCTACAATGAGCAGTTCTTC
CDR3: CSALGGSYNEQFF

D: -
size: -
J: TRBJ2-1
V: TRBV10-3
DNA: TGTGCCATCAGTGAGAGGGAGGGGGCGGTTCGCAATGAGCAGTTCTTC
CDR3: CAISEREGAVRNEQFF

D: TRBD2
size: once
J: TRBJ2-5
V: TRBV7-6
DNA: TGTGCCAGCAGCCTCCAGCTAGCGGGAGGTTGGGAGACCCAGTACTTC
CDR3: CASSLQLAGGWETQYF

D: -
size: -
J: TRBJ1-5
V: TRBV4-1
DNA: TGCGCCAGCAGCCAATGGGTAGATCAGCCCCAGCATTTT
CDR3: CASSQWVDQPQHF

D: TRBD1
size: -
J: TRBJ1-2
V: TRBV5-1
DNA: TGCGCCAGCAGCTTGGCCGGACAGGTCGCGCGCGGCTACACCTTC
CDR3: CASSLAGQVARGYTF

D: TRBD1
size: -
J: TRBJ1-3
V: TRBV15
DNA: TGTGCCACCAGCAGAGGAGCAGGGGGTAGCTCTGGAAACACCATATATTTT
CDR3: CATSRGAGGSSGNTIYF

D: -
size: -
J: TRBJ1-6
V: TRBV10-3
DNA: TGTGCCATTGGGGCTCAGGGTCTATCACCCCTCCACTTT
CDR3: CAIGAQGLSPLHF

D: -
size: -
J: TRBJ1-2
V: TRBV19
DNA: TGTGCCAGTCGCGTTGGGGGGCAGAGCTATGGCTACACCTTC
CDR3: CASRVGGQSYGYTF

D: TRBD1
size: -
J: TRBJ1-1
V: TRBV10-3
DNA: TGTGCCATCAGTCGGGACAGTCACACTGAAGCTTTCTTT
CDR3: CAISRDSHTEAFF

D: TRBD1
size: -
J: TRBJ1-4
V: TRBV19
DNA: TGTGCCAGTAGTGTCGCCCCCGGGACAGTCAATGAAAAACTGTTTTTT
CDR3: CASSVAPGTVNEKLFF

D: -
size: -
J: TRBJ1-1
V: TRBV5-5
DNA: TGTGCCAGCAGCCAGCAGGCTACCAACACTGAAGCTTTCTTT
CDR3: CASSQQATNTEAFF

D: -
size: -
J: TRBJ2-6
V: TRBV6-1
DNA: TGTGCCAGCAGTGAACAGCCAGGGTCTGGGGCCAACGTCCTGACTTTC
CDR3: CASSEQPGSGANVLTF

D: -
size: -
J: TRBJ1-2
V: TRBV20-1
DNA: TGCAGTGCTAGGGAGGCCGGAGGCTACACCTTC
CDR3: CSAREAGGYTF

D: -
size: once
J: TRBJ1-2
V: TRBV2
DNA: TGTGCCAGCAGTGCAGGGGTGAGGATGGGGATCTATGGCTACACCTTC
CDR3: CASSAGVRMGIYGYTF

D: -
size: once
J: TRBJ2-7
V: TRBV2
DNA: TGTGCCAGCAGTGAGTACAGCTACGAGCAGTACTTC
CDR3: CASSEYSYEQYF

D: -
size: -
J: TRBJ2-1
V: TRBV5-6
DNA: TGTGCCAGCAGCCCCGAATTAGCGAGATCCTACAATGAGCAGTTCTTC
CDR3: CASSPELARSYNEQFF

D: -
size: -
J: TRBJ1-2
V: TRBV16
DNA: TGTGCCAGCAGCCACGACACCGCTAACTATGGCTACACCTTC
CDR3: CASSHDTANYGYTF

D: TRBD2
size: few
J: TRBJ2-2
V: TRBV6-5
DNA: TGTGCCAGTCAGGGACTAGCGGATAACACCGGGGAGCTGTTTTTT
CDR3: CASQGLADNTGELFF

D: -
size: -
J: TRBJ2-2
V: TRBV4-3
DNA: TGCGCCAGCAGCCAAGATCAAGGGACCGGGGAGCTGTTTTTT
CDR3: CASSQDQGTGELFF

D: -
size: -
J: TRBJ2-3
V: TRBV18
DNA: TGTGCCAGCTCACCACGTTCGCCGGGGGCTTGGGCAGATACGCAGTATTTT
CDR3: CASSPRSPGAWADTQYF

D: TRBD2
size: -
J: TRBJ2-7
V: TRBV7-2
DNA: TGTGCCAGCAGCCCCCATGGAGCGGGGGCCTACGAGCAGTACTTC
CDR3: CASSPHGAGAYEQYF

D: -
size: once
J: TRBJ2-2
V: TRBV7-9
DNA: TGTGCCAGCAGCCCCAGGAGGGACACCGGGGAGCTGTTTTTT
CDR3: CASSPRRDTGELFF

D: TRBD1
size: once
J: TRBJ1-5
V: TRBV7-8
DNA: TGTGCCAGCAGCCCTTCACGACAGGGGTCTAGCAATCAGCCCCAGCATTTT
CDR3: CASSPSRQGSSNQPQHF

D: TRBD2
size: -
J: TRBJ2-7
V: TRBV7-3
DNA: TGTGCCAGCAGCTTAGACGGCGGTAGCGGGAGGGCTGGGCAGTACTTC
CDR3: CASSLDGGSGRAGQYF

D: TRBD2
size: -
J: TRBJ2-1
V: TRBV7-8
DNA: TGTGCCAGCAGCTTAGCAGGCGGGGGCTCCTACAATGAGCAGTTCTTC
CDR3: CASSLAGGGSYNEQFF